This T cell receptor (beta chain) came from a study of a mutant IDH1 vaccine in newly diagnosed glioma. Looking at the study overall: The study gave patients eight vaccinations in weeks 1, 3, 5, 7, 11, 15, 19, 23. Patients arrived already treated with radiotherapy, temozolomide, or both, most having had both.

Of note for this clone: Antigen specificity is unknown.

Time point denoted: week 23, last vaccination. Vaccination comprised doses that each held 300 ug of mutant IDH1 20-mer peptide, plus topical imiquimod. Here immunoSEQ multiplex PCR was the method, and the copy in TCRdb shows in-frame clones only, minus some. The table lists some 38,000 clones, roughly 81% of them singletons. V gave up 5 bases and J gave up 0 bases, with 23 bases separating them. Germline CDR1 and CDR2: SGHTA and FQGNSA. The CDR3 covers 18 residues. Sequenced material: PBMCs, taken from a glioma patient whose treatment included an IDH1 peptide vaccine. This receptor was obtained from a man aged 35 to 55 with glioma. This chain links TRBV7-2 with TRBJ2-7; unclear D gene. The CDR3 here is CASSLTPPTASLSYEQYF. CDR3 in DNA: TGTGCCAGCAGCCTGACCCCTCCTACAGCCTCCCTCTCCTACGAGCAGTACTTC.